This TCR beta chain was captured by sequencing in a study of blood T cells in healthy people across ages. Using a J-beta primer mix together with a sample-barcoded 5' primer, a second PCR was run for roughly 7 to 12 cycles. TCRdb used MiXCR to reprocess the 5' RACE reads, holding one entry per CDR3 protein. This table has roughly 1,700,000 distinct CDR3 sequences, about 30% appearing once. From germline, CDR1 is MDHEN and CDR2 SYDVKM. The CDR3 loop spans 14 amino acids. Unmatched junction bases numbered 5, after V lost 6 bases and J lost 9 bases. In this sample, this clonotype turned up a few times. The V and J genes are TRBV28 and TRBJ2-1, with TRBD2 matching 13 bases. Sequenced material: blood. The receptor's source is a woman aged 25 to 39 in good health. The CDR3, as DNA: TGTGCCAGCAGACCCGGACTAGCGGGGGTTGAGCAGTTCTTC. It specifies CASRPGLAGVEQFF.